This T cell receptor (beta chain) was sequenced for a study of PD-L1 blockade in urothelial cancer. As for the study in general: Male sex and bladder-origin urothelial cancer characterized about 85% of the 29 patients. T cell content in blood samples showed a median of 141,255.

As to time point: pretreatment peripheral blood. Trimming stripped 4 bases from V and 0 bases from J, with 14 bases between. Germline V gives CDR1 SGDLS, CDR2 YYNGEE. The CDR3 totals 17 residues. A word on this clone: The antigen remains unidentified.

Study results and limitations: Tumor-associated TCR clones expanded more in blood at 3 weeks in patients with durable benefit. Blood TCR clonality below the median before treatment was a predictor of better survival.

TCRdb's copy holds only in-frame clones and misses some; the assay was immunoSEQ multiplex PCR. The table has tens of thousands of clones, 84% seen once. This sequence originates from a woman in her seventies with urothelial cancer. The genes are TRBV9 and TRBJ2-6, with D maybe TRBD1 (5 bases). The sequences come from PBMCs, collected around atezolizumab (anti-PD-L1) treatment. CDR3 DNA: TGTGCCAGCAGCCCTGTAGGACATTTCTCTGGGGCCAACGTCCTGACTTTC. Translated, it gives CASSPVGHFSGANVLTF.